The subject of this entry is one TCR beta chain. Antigen: not known. Assay: immunoSEQ multiplex PCR; the TCRdb copy retains only in-frame clones and omits some. The sample has fewer than 500,000 clones, 90% seen once. This sample stems from a study of Ad26.COV2.S vaccination and SARS-CoV-2 variants. Study results and caveats: Using TCR breadth and depth analyses may have led to underestimated total T cell responses. A substantial breadth of spike-specific CD8+ and CD4+ T cell responses after vaccination has been reported. It was found that vaccine and placebo recipients had similar non-spike TCR breadth.

V lost 4 bases to trimming and J lost 0 bases, with 4 bases between them. The CDR3 is 12 residues long. From germline, CDR1 is SQVTM and CDR2 ANQGSEA. The treatment: some 20 received Ad26.COV2.S at low or high dose, single or two shots; 5 received placebo; per-sample allocation not given. On day 63 after the first injection, vaccine and placebo recipients gave samples. An adult aged 18-55 years in Boston served as the donor. This specimen consisted of peripheral blood, obtained in a trial of Ad26.COV2.S vaccine versus placebo. This TCR came from a person between 18 and 65 years old who received the Ad26.COV2.S COVID-19 vaccine or a placebo. This chain links TRBV29-1 with TRBJ2-4; D gene unclear. The CDR3 DNA follows: TGCAGCGTTGCAATAGCCAAAAACATTCAGTACTTC. It is translated as CSVAIAKNIQYF.